Described below is a single T cell receptor beta chain sequence and its context. This clonotype was counted only a few times. The target of this receptor is not known. Base qualities were left out, and no much larger clone turns up one base away. According to the germline V gene (reference sequence), CDR1 reads DFQATT and CDR2 reads SNEGSKA. V and J are trimmed by 6 bases and 6 bases, and the gene matches miss 4 bases of the junction. The CDR3 numbers 13 residues from cysteine through phenylalanine. The CDR3 DNA has 39 bases and is translated from base 1. The treatment or condition label of this sample denotes: allogeneic hematopoietic cell transplantation with graft depleted of TCRalphabeta T cells and CD19 B cells. Transplant recipients were children who received TCRalphabeta/CD19-depleted allogeneic hematopoietic cell grafts. These data belong to a study of T-cell reconstitution after alpha-beta-depleted transplantation in children (TCRdb year 2016). For the wider study: T-cell immune reconstitution after TCRalphabeta/CD19-depleted allogeneic hematopoietic cell transplantation in children was quantitatively tracked in the study by means of TCR repertoire profiling. Study-wide conclusions, independent of this receptor: In some patients, the high TCRbeta diversity seen at day 60 was put down to recipient T cells and intrathymic progenitors that had survived conditioning. About two months after transplant, the apparently early recovery of alphabetaT-cell counts reportedly depended on just several hundred clones that had expanded rapidly and came from non-depleted graft cells. The frequencies of hyperexpanded clones fell over the following months, and after one year, T-cell counts and TCRbeta diversity were mostly attributed to newly produced T cells.

Library creation used PCR. TCRdb shows the sequencer as Illumina HiSeq 2500. To normalize quantification of the TCRbeta repertoire, the TCR libraries were built with molecular barcoding that relied on unique molecular identifiers. TCRdb reran the public reads through fastp at Q25 and MiXCR, keeping productive beta chains. All rows with the same CDR3 protein become a single entry with the most common DNA and genes. The sample table lists some 450,000 distinct CDR3 sequences, 43% of them with a count of one. Jointly, the top ten make up 25% to 30% of the sample. The V and J genes are TRBV20-1 and TRBJ1-4; 10 junctional bases match TRBD1. This TCR was sampled from a girl aged 2 to 10 with aplastic anemia, due to receive a stem cell transplant. The sequenced sample was PBMCs, obtained before TCRalphabeta/CD19-depleted stem cell transplant. In nucleotide form, the sequence is TGCAGTGCCGTGGGACAGGGGCATGAAAAACTGTTTTTT. It translates as CSAVGQGHEKLFF.